These 29 T cell receptor beta chains originate from one sample sequenced in a study of blood T cells in healthy people across ages. Primed by a sample-barcoded 5' primer and a J-beta primer mix, a second PCR proceeded for roughly 6 to 12 cycles. TCRdb itself ran the 5' RACE reads through MiXCR, one entry per CDR3 protein. Among fewer than 2,000,000 distinct CDR3 sequences listed, 30% to 40% were seen once. Sequenced sample: blood. The receptors were gathered from a woman in her 30s in good health.

This clonotype has a handful of counts. This chain connects TRBV29-1 to TRBJ2-1; unclear D gene. Between the trimmed V and J ends, which lost 6 bases and 6 bases, there was a span of 9 bases. There are 11 residues in the CDR3. The germline V gene has CDR1 SQVTM and CDR2 ANQGSEA. The CDR3, as DNA: TGCAGCGTGGAGACCCCCAATGAGCAGTTCTTC. It encodes CSVETPNEQFF.

This clonotype has a handful of counts. The gene calls are TRBV7-9 and TRBJ1-5; the D is unclear. Germline V gene data show CDR1 as SEHNR and CDR2 as FQNEAQ (reference sequence). Trimming took off 5 bases at V and 4 bases at J, with 12 bases between the two ends. This CDR3 contains 14 residues. CDR3: CASSPSARNQPQHF. The CDR3 bases are TGTGCCAGCAGCCCCTCTGCCAGAAATCAGCCCCAGCATTTT.

As regards this clonotype: Just one base apart from a much larger clone, this may be a read error. The conserved final phenylalanine or tryptophan is absent from the CDR3, which likely points to a read error. The chain carries TRBV12-3 or TRBV12-4 and TRBJ2-3, with 7 bases aligning to TRBD1. This CDR3 comprises 14 residues. V was clipped by 5 bases and J by 5 bases; unmatched bases: 7. Here the CDR3 DNA reads TGTGCCAGCAGTCTAAGGGGGCCGATAGATACGCAGTATTCT. Translated, it gives CASSLRGPIDTQYS.

This clonotype was found a few times. The chain is built from TRBV5-1 and TRBJ1-1, with no clear D. There are 14 residues in the CDR3. The V end lost 0 bases, the J end lost 2 bases, and 8 bases lay between the germline ends. In germline, CDR1 is SGHRS, CDR2 YFSETQ. CDR3: CASSLGTINTEAFF. The CDR3 DNA sequence: TGCGCCAGCAGCTTGGGGACCATTAACACTGAAGCTTTCTTT.

V gene TRBV6-6 combines with J gene TRBJ1-1; D is unclear. The CDR3 extends over 14 amino acids. CDR1 and CDR2 from the germline V gene are MNHNY and SVGAGI (reference sequence). V was pared by 1 base and J by 1 base, with 7 bases between. The CDR3 sequence is CASSYLAGNTEAFF. CDR3 bases: TGTGCCAGCAGTTACTTAGCAGGGAACACTGAAGCTTTCTTT.

About this clonotype itself: A read error may explain this, as a much larger clone is one base away. The V call is TRBV20-1, the J call TRBJ2-7; D unclear. The CDR3 runs to 11 residues. Germline assignment: CDR1 DFQATT and CDR2 SNEGSKA (reference sequence). The CDR3 coding sequence is TGCAGGGCTCTGACATTTTTAGGGCAGTACTTC. This encodes CRALTFLGQYF.

This clonotype was seen many times. The DNA of the CDR3 is TGCGCCAGCAGCCAAGATATGCCAGGGTGGGTTTCACCCCTCCACTTT. Its protein is CASSQDMPGWVSPLHF. V and J are TRBV4-1 and TRBJ1-6; D is possibly TRBD1 (5 bases). Germline V CDR1 and CDR2: MGHRA, YSYEKL. V was trimmed by 0 bases and J by 9 bases, leaving 15 bases between them. The CDR3 sequence is 16 residues long.

This clonotype was observed a handful of times. This rearrangement joins TRBV12-3 or TRBV12-4 to TRBJ2-7; D may be TRBD1 (6 bases). This CDR3 is 13 amino acids long. Deletions cut 2 bases from V and 6 bases from J, with 11 bases between. The CDR3 region is CASSLSRDTEQYF. CDR3 nucleotide sequence: TGTGCCAGCAGTTTAAGCCGGGACACCGAGCAGTACTTC.

This chain uses TRBV6-4 with TRBJ1-1; 8 bases are shared with TRBD1. CDR1 and CDR2 (germline): MRHNA, SNTAGT. The CDR3 loop spans 17 amino acids. Unmatched junction bases numbered 12, after V lost 6 bases and J lost 0 bases. CDR3 sequence reads: CASSRQDRVVMNTEAFF. DNA for the CDR3: TGTGCCAGCAGCCGCCAGGACAGGGTGGTAATGAACACTGAAGCTTTCTTT.

This clonotype was seen more than once but under ten times. The V gene is TRBV7-2, the J gene TRBJ1-2; no firm D call. Trimming left V 5 bases short and J 7 bases short, with 17 bases between. CDR3 length equals 14 residues. CDR1 and CDR2 (germline): SGHTA, FQGNSA. Here the CDR3 DNA reads TGTGCCAGCAGCGCCGTCGGGGAAATTTTTGGCTACACCTTC. Amino acid sequence: CASSAVGEIFGYTF.

This clonotype came up a few times. The chain recombines TRBV20-1 with TRBJ1-6, with unresolved D. The CDR3 totals 15 residues. CDR1 and CDR2 (germline): DFQATT, SNEGSKA (reference sequence). V was clipped by 3 bases and J by 6 bases, with 15 bases between them. CDR3 sequence (DNA): TGCAGTGCTAGGCTCCTCGGGAATAGTAATTCACCCCTCCACTTT. Encoded protein: CSARLLGNSNSPLHF.

This clonotype was observed a single time. Given a much more abundant clone one base away, this may be a read error. The chain links TRBV29-1 to TRBJ2-1; 10 bases line up with TRBD2. This CDR3 is built from 14 residues. The germline gives CDR1 SQVTM, CDR2 ANQGSEA. The CDR3 loop reads CSVEGLAGDSEQFF. CDR3 bases: TGCAGCGTCGAAGGCCTAGCGGGGGACAGTGAGCAGTTCTTC.

This clonotype has a handful of counts. This chain joins TRBV20-1 and TRBJ2-7, with D unclear. This CDR3 is 13 amino acids long. CDR1 and CDR2 (germline): DFQATT, SNEGSKA (reference sequence). V lost 2 bases and J lost 2, with 10 bases in between. In DNA, the CDR3 is TGCAGTGCTAGACTTCGGACCACCTACGAGCAGTACTTC. Its protein is CSARLRTTYEQYF.

The chain joins TRBV5-1 to TRBJ2-5; a weak D match, TRBD2 (6 bases). Germline CDR1 SGHRS, CDR2 YFSETQ. Trimming pared 4 bases from V and 1 base from J, leaving 14 bases between. The CDR3 has 15 amino acids. The CDR3 DNA is TGCGCCAGCAGCCGAAGCGGGTATATCCAAGAGACCCAGTACTTC. Its translation: CASSRSGYIQETQYF.

The chain employs TRBV20-1 and TRBJ2-5, with D possibly being TRBD1 (5 bases). The CDR3 consists of 13 residues. Germline CDR1 is DFQATT and CDR2 is SNEGSKA (reference sequence). V shed 6 bases and J shed 4 bases, with 15 bases lying between them. DNA of the CDR3: TGCAGTGCCCTTACAGGTTTTGGAGAGACCCAGTACTTC. It is translated as CSALTGFGETQYF.

The chain joins TRBV5-1 to TRBJ2-3; 8 bases align to TRBD2. The germline V gene encodes CDR1 SGHRS and CDR2 YFSETQ. The CDR3 has 16 amino acids. The ends lost 3 bases at V and 2 bases at J; junction bases unmatched: 8. CDR3 residues: CASSWGSGGSTDTQYF. The CDR3 DNA reads as TGCGCCAGCAGCTGGGGGAGCGGGGGATCCACAGATACGCAGTATTTT.

Concerning this clonotype itself: The junction differs from germline at one of its ends, possibly a read error. The rearrangement links TRBV15 to TRBJ1-1; no definite D call. The CDR3 is 13 amino acids. Germline V gives CDR1 LNHNV, CDR2 YYDKDF (reference sequence). CDR3 coding DNA: TGTGCCACCAGGAGTTTAAGGAACACTGAAGCTTTGTTT. It yields the protein CATRSLRNTEALF.

J is TRBJ2-7 and V is TRBV12-3 or TRBV12-4; D possibly corresponds to TRBD1 (6 bases). The CDR3 has 15 amino acids. V dropped 3 bases and J dropped 0 bases, with 12 bases sitting between them. The CDR3, as DNA: TGTGCCAGCAGTTTGACGGGGACAAACTCCTACGAGCAGTACTTC. The encoded protein is CASSLTGTNSYEQYF.

This clonotype has ten or more counts. The chain combines TRBV10-3 with TRBJ2-7, with 9 bases fitting TRBD1. V trimming: 8 bases; J trimming: 4 bases; junction bases outside the gene matches: 0. Looked up from germline, CDR1 is ENHRY and CDR2 is SYGVKD. The CDR3 runs to 11 residues. The chain's CDR3 is CAIGQGYEQYF. CDR3 coding DNA: TGTGCCATCGGACAGGGGTACGAGCAGTACTTC.

This clonotype was found a few times. The rearrangement joins TRBV5-1 to TRBJ1-2; maybe TRBD1 (6 bases). There are 16 residues in the CDR3. Trimming took 3 bases from V and 4 from J, leaving 19 bases between them. Germline CDR1 reads SGHRS; CDR2 reads YFSETQ. CDR3 bases: TGCGCCAGCAGCTGGAGTCGGCCCAGGGGCGGCTATGGCTACACCTTC. Translating it yields CASSWSRPRGGYGYTF.

The gene calls are TRBV27 and TRBJ2-5; 9 bases align to TRBD1. The last part of the DNA fits TRBJ2-7 better; the J call may be wrong. The CDR3 totals 12 residues. Germline V gene data show CDR1 as MNHEY and CDR2 as SMNVEV (reference sequence). The DNA of the CDR3 is TGTGCCAGCGCCGGACAGGGGAACGAGCAGTACTTC. Encoded protein: CASAGQGNEQYF.

Regarding this clonotype: This may be a read error, as it is one base from a much larger clone. The chain carries TRBV7-9 and TRBJ1-2; D gene ambiguous. The CDR3 spans 11 residues. CDR1 is SEHNR, CDR2 FQNEAQ, per germline (reference sequence). The CDR3 loop reads CASSHPRGCTF. In DNA, the CDR3 is TGTGCCAGCAGCCATCCACGTGGCTGCACCTTC.

J is TRBJ1-1 and V is TRBV5-1, with a possible D match to TRBD1 (5 bases). Germline V lookup: CDR1 SGHRS, CDR2 YFSETQ. Trimming took 0 bases from V and 4 from J, leaving 19 bases between them. This CDR3 has 17 residues. CDR3 amino acids: CASSLGGAYRDGTEAFF. The CDR3 bases are TGCGCCAGCAGCTTGGGGGGCGCCTACCGGGACGGCACTGAAGCTTTCTTT. The full variable domain, rest sourced from reference TRBV5-1 and TRBJ1-1, is KAGVTQTPRYLIKTRGQQVTLSCSPISGHRSVSWYQQTPGQGLQFLFEYFSETQRNKGNFPGRFSGRQFSNSRSEMNVSTLELGDSALYLCASSLGGAYRDGTEAFFGQGTRLTVV.

This clonotype appeared a few times. The V and J genes are TRBV20-1 and TRBJ1-1; D possibly corresponds to TRBD1 (6 bases). Germline V gives CDR1 DFQATT, CDR2 SNEGSKA (reference sequence). The CDR3 runs to 12 residues. V lost 4 bases and J lost 4, with 10 bases in between. DNA for the CDR3: TGCAGTGCTATTCAGGGGATCACTGAAGCTTTCTTT. This gives the protein CSAIQGITEAFF.

This clonotype was detected a few times. The chain carries TRBV2 and TRBJ1-4; TRBD1 matches 9 bases. Germline V lookup: CDR1 SNHLY, CDR2 FYNNEI. Trimming at V came to 8 bases and at J to 8 bases, leaving 12 bases not matched to a gene. The CDR3 contains 15 residues. CDR3 sequence: CASSPGDRVNEKLFF. The CDR3 region has the DNA TGTGCCAGCTCTCCGGGGGACAGGGTTAACGAAAAACTGTTTTTT. The variable domain in full, completed from reference TRBV2 and TRBJ1-4, reads EPEVTQTPSHQVTQMGQEVILRCVPISNHLYFYWYRQILGQKVEFLVSFYNNEISEKSEIFDDQFSVERPDGSNFTLKIRSTKLEDSAMYFCASSPGDRVNEKLFFGSGTQLSVL.

This clonotype was detected only a few times. The chain recombines TRBV10-1 with TRBJ2-3, with 7 bases identical to TRBD2. Unmatched junction bases numbered 5, after V lost 5 bases and J lost 3 bases. The germline V gene encodes CDR1 WNHNN and CDR2 SYGVQD (reference sequence). The CDR3 totals 14 residues. CDR3: CASSSRLATDTQYF. In DNA, the CDR3 is TGCGCCAGCAGTAGCAGACTAGCAACAGATACGCAGTATTTT.

The chain has TRBV6-5 and TRBJ2-5, with 7 positions matching TRBD2. The germline gives CDR1 MNHEY, CDR2 SVGAGI. V shed 6 bases and J 1 base; nucleotides not matched to a gene: 8. This CDR3 contains 15 residues. The CDR3: CASRDLAEGQETQYF. CDR3 bases: TGTGCCAGCAGGGATCTAGCGGAAGGCCAAGAGACCCAGTACTTC.

In this sample, this clonotype turned up many times. This chain joins TRBV12-3 or TRBV12-4 and TRBJ1-1; TRBD1 matches at 7 bases. Losses at the gene ends were 3 bases for V and 2 bases for J; bases not matched to a gene: 6. The CDR3 is 15 amino acids. The CDR3 DNA follows: TGTGCCAGCAGTTTTGGGGACAGCGCAAACACTGAAGCTTTCTTT. Its translation: CASSFGDSANTEAFF.

This clonotype appeared many times. The V gene is TRBV20-1, the J gene TRBJ1-2; the D gene is possibly TRBD1 (5 bases). Germline V CDR1 and CDR2: DFQATT, SNEGSKA (reference sequence). The V end was cut by 2 bases, the J end by 8 bases, with 24 bases between. The CDR3 consists of 16 residues. CDR3 region: CSARPLQGRDFYGYTF. The CDR3 DNA is TGCAGTGCTAGACCCTTGCAGGGCCGGGACTTTTACGGCTACACCTTC.